The 5 T cell receptor beta chains below all came from one sample that was sequenced in a study of blood T cell repertoires in COVID-19. The repertoire was sequenced with immunoSEQ multiplex PCR; TCRdb's copy has only in-frame clones and lacks some. This sample yields about 70,000 clones, of which 75% to 90% are seen a single time; about 8.1% belongs to the top ten. The specimen was peripheral blood. These receptors came from a man aged 45-60 years with active COVID-19.

The chain is built from TRBV3-1 (or the pseudogene TRBV3-2) and TRBJ2-1, with 10 bases identical to TRBD1. The germline CDR1 and CDR2 sequences are LGHDT and YNNKEL (reference sequence). The CDR3 consists of 15 residues. Unmatched junction bases numbered 10, after V lost 5 bases and J lost 9 bases. The CDR3: CASSSLGTGDREQFF. The CDR3 DNA follows: TGTGCCAGCAGCAGTTTAGGGACAGGGGACCGTGAGCAGTTCTTC.

The chain uses TRBV2 and TRBJ2-5; the match to TRBD1 covers 8 bases. Trimming removed 2 bases from V and 5 bases from J; junction bases left unmatched: 7. This CDR3 spans 15 amino acids. In germline, CDR1 is SNHLY, CDR2 FYNNEI. CDR3 coding DNA: TGTGCCAGCAGTGAAAGTTCCAGGGGGCGGGAGACCCAGTACTTC. Translated, it gives CASSESSRGRETQYF.

This clone appeared a few times. This rearrangement joins TRBV9 to TRBJ1-5, with D tentatively TRBD1 (5 bases). There are 13 residues in the CDR3. V was pared by 9 bases and J by 0 bases, with 10 bases between. Germline-derived CDR1 and CDR2 are SGDLS and YYNGEE. CDR3 sequence (DNA): TGTGCCACCTGGACAAATAGCAATCAGCCCCAGCATTTT. Translated: CATWTNSNQPQHF.

This clone was observed a single time. CDR3 coding DNA: TGCGCCAGCAGCCAGGGGACAGCTTCTTCTAACTATGGCTACACCTTC. The encoded protein is CASSQGTASSNYGYTF. The rearrangement uses TRBV4-3 and TRBJ1-2, with TRBD1 matching 7 bases. Germline V gene lookup returns CDR1 LGHNA and CDR2 YSLEER. The V and J ends lost 3 bases and 0 bases, in that order; junction bases with no gene match: 7. CDR3 length equals 16 residues.

The rearrangement links TRBV6-5 to TRBJ2-3; TRBD1 agrees at 8 bases. Germline V gene lookup returns CDR1 MNHEY and CDR2 SVGAGI. Trimming cost V 2 bases and J 3 bases; bases outside gene matches: 4. The CDR3 sequence is 15 residues long. The CDR3 DNA reads TGTGCCAGCAGTTACCAGGGGGCTAGTACAGATACGCAGTATTTT. It encodes CASSYQGASTDTQYF.